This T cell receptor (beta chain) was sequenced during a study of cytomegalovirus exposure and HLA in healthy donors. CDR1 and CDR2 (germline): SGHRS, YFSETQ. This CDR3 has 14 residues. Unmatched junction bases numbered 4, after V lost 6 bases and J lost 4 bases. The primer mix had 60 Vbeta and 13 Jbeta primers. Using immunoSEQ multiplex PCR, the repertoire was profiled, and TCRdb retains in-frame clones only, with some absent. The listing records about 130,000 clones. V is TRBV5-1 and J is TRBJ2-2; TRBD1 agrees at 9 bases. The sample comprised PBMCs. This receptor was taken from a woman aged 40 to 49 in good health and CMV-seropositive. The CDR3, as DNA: TGCGCCAGCACGACAGGGGGGCCCACCGGGGAGCTGTTTTTT. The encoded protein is CASTTGGPTGELFF.